These T cell receptor beta chains were read from a single sample in a study of immune characteristics of hereditary and idiopathic chronic pancreatitis. Some clones are missing from TCRdb's copy, which holds only in-frame ones; the method was immunoSEQ multiplex PCR. Here the sample spans about 14,000 clones, around 70% being singletons. The specimen sequenced was pancreas tissue with hereditary chronic pancreatitis. These receptors originate from a human donor with chronic pancreatitis. Both conserved end residues are part of each CDR3. D genes are given only for firm matches. A row's size may be missing; if present it is once, few, many or a size class.

TRBJ2-3 TRBD2 TRBV7-9 once TGTGCCCTAAGCGGGACTTACACAGATACGCAGTATTTT CALSGTYTDTQYF
TRBJ2-3 TRBD2 TRBV6-6 - TGTGCCAGCAGTTACCTCCTAGCGGGGCCCACAGATACGCAGTATTTT CASSYLLAGPTDTQYF
TRBJ2-3 - TRBV12-3/TRBV12-4 - TGTGCCAGCAGTTTGGGCACGGGCGATACGCAGTATTTT CASSLGTGDTQYF
TRBJ1-2 - TRBV28 - TGTGCCAGCAGTTTATCCCCGGGGGCGGGGGGCTACACCTTC CASSLSPGAGGYTF
TRBJ1-5 - TRBV28 - TGTGCCAGCAGTTTATGGGGCCATAGCAATCAGCCCCAGCATTTT CASSLWGHSNQPQHF
TRBJ2-1 - TRBV21-1 once TGTGCCAGCATTTCTCCAAGACTAGCGGGAGTGATGAATGAGCAGTTCTTC CASISPRLAGVMNEQFF
TRBJ2-6 - TRBV29-1 - TGCAGCGTTCGGAGCTCTGGGGCCAACGTCCTGACTTTC CSVRSSGANVLTF
TRBJ1-2 TRBD1 TRBV7-2 - TGTGCCAGCAGCTTAGGACAGGGAATGAGTGGCTACACCTTC CASSLGQGMSGYTF
TRBJ2-3 - TRBV6-4 - TGTGCCAGCAGTGACGGGGAGGATTCCAATACGCAGTATTTT CASSDGEDSNTQYF
TRBJ1-5 - TRBV2 - TGTGCCAGCAGTGAAGGACAGAATTATCAGCCCCAGCATTTT CASSEGQNYQPQHF
TRBJ1-1 - TRBV15 - TGTCCCACCAGCAGAGGGGGGTTGGGGCGGGACACTGAAGCTTTCTTT CPTSRGGLGRDTEAFF
TRBJ2-6 - TRBV15 - TGTGCCACCAGCAGAGACAGCTCCTCTGGGGCCAACGTCCTGACTTTC CATSRDSSSGANVLTF
TRBJ1-3 - TRBV10-3 - TGTGCCATCAGTGAGTCGTTGGGGGCGCCTGGAAACACCATATATTTT CAISESLGAPGNTIYF
TRBJ1-4 - TRBV28 - TGTGCCAGCAGTTTAATGGGGGCAACTAATGAAAAACTGTTTTTT CASSLMGATNEKLFF
TRBJ2-5 - TRBV12-5 - TGTGCTAGTGGAGGGAGCGGATCAGAGACCCAGTACTTC CASGGSGSETQYF
TRBJ1-5 - TRBV2 - TGTGCCAGCAGTGAGCAGGGGAATCAGCCCCAGCATTTT CASSEQGNQPQHF
TRBJ2-5 - TRBV19 once TGTGCCAGTAGTCCCCCAAAGGGCAGGGAGACCCAGTACTTC CASSPPKGRETQYF
TRBJ1-2 - TRBV10-3 - TGTGCCATCAGTCGGGACGGACCCTATGGCTACACCTTC CAISRDGPYGYTF
TRBJ2-5 - TRBV6-5 - TGTGCCAGCAGTTACTTGCGGGCAGCAGAGACCCAGTACTTC CASSYLRAAETQYF
TRBJ1-3 TRBD1 TRBV28 - TGTGCCAGCAGTTTAGGGGGAAACAGGGGCATCACCATATATTTT CASSLGGNRGITIYF
TRBJ2-3 TRBD2 TRBV24-1 - TGTGCCACCAGTGACTCTCTAGCGGGAGGTACAGATACGCAGTATTTT CATSDSLAGGTDTQYF
TRBJ2-3 - TRBV5-1 - TGCGCCAGCAGCTTAAACAGCCCTTTTGACACAGATACGCAGTATTTT CASSLNSPFDTDTQYF
TRBJ1-3 - TRBV3-1/TRBV3-2 - TGTGCCAGCAGTTTCAGGGGAACGGGAAACACCATATATTTT CASSFRGTGNTIYF
TRBJ2-1 TRBD2 TRBV9 - TGTGCCAGCAGGAGGGGCGGGAGCTCCTACAATGAGCAGTTCTTC CASRRGGSSYNEQFF
TRBJ2-1 - TRBV28 once TGTGCCAGCAGTTTAAACGGATACAATGAGCAGTTCTTC CASSLNGYNEQFF
TRBJ2-1 TRBD1 TRBV7-3 - TGTGCCAGCAGTACAAGGACAGGCCACAATGAGCAGTTCTTC CASSTRTGHNEQFF
TRBJ2-1 - TRBV2 - TGTGCCAGCAGCAGCTACAATGAGCAGTTCTTC CASSSYNEQFF
TRBJ2-7 TRBD1 TRBV5-1 - TGCGCCAGCAGCTCATACGGACAGGGGGGTTTCGAGCAGTACTTC CASSSYGQGGFEQYF
TRBJ2-5 TRBD2 TRBV5-1 - TGCGCCAGCAGCTTGGATAGCGGGAGCCCGGGGACCCAGTACTTC CASSLDSGSPGTQYF
TRBJ2-1 TRBD2 TRBV9 - TGTGCCAGCAGCGTAGGAGCAAAACTAGCGGATGAGCAGTTCTTC CASSVGAKLADEQFF
TRBJ2-3 - TRBV7-2 - TGTGCCAGCAGCTTGGGAAATTTGGGGGCGGATACGCAGTATTTT CASSLGNLGADTQYF
TRBJ2-5 - TRBV9 - TGTGCCAGCAGCGATGGGACCATGAGCGGAGAGACCCAGTACTTC CASSDGTMSGETQYF
TRBJ2-7 - TRBV6-5 - TGTGCCAGCAGTTACTCAGGCCGGGGGGCCCCCCTCGAGCAGTACTTC CASSYSGRGAPLEQYF
TRBJ2-2 - TRBV6-6 few TGTGCCAGCCGGGGATACACCGGGGAGCTGTTTTTT CASRGYTGELFF
TRBJ2-1 TRBD2 TRBV5-1 - TGCGCCAGCAGCCTGATGCCCGGGACTAGCCGGAGCTACAATGAGCAGTTCTTC CASSLMPGTSRSYNEQFF
TRBJ2-3 - TRBV7-9 - TGTGCCAGCAACAATGGAGGAGGGCACACAGATACGCAGTATTTT CASNNGGGHTDTQYF
TRBJ2-1 TRBD2 TRBV20-1 - TGCAGTGCTAGTAGGGGGACTAGCGAAGAGCAGTTCTTC CSASRGTSEEQFF
TRBJ2-1 - TRBV9 - TGTGCCAGCAGCGGGGGAAATGAGCAGTTCTTC CASSGGNEQFF